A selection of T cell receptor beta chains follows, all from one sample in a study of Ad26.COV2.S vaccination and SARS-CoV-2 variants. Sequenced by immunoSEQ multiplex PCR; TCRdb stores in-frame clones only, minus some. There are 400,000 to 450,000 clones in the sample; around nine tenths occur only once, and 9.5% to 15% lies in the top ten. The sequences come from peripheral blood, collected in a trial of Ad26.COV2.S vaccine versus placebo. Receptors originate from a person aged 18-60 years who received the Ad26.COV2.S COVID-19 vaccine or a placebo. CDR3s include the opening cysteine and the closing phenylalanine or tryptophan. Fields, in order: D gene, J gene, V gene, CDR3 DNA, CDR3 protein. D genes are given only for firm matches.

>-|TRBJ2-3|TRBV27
TGTGCCAGCAGCCCAGGGGAAGGGGGCACAGATACGCAGTATTTT
CASSPGEGGTDTQYF
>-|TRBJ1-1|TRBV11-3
TGTGCCAGCAGCTTACAGGGGTGGACTGAAGCTTTCTTT
CASSLQGWTEAFF
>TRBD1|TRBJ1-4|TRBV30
TGTGCCTGGAGTGTACCAGCAGGGGGCCGGGGGGGTGAAAAACTGTTTTTT
CAWSVPAGGRGGEKLFF
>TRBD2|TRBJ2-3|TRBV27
TGTGCCAGCAGTTTTTCCATGTGGGTAGCGGGAGGGACAGATACGCAGTATTTT
CASSFSMWVAGGTDTQYF
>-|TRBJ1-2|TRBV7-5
TGTGCCAGAAGCTCGCGGTCGGGACAGGGTAAGTACGGCTACACCTTC
CARSSRSGQGKYGYTF
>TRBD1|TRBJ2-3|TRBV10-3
TGTGCCATCAGACAACAGGGACAGGGGCGCACAGATACGCAGTATTTT
CAIRQQGQGRTDTQYF
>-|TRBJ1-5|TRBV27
TGTGCCAGCAGTGCCCACTCTGAGGGGAATCAGCCCCAGCATTTT
CASSAHSEGNQPQHF
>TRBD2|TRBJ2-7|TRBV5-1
TGCGCCAGCCACGGACTAGCGGGAGGGGTCGGCTCCTACGAGCAGTACTTC
CASHGLAGGVGSYEQYF
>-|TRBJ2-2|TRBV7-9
TGTGCCAGCAGCTCCGCAGGACTCCCGAACACCGGGGAGCTGTTTTTT
CASSSAGLPNTGELFF
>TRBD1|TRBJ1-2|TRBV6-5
TGTGCCAGCAGTTCTCCTGGACAGGGGGTTTTCTATGGCTACACCTTC
CASSSPGQGVFYGYTF